This TCR beta chain was observed in a study of blood T cell repertoires in COVID-19. As for the study in general: Some COVID-19 samples were acute and others convalescent; all came from the United States, Italy and Spain. From T cells, B-cell-depleted T cells, or PBMCs came the material, which was cDNA or gDNA.

Germline CDR1 reads MNHEY; CDR2 reads SVGAGI. The CDR3 runs 13 residues. V was pared by 6 bases and J by 4 bases, with 12 bases between. Source study methods: The authors estimated nucleated cell counts from reference gene primer amplification. Sequencing was performed with immunoSEQ multiplex PCR; in TCRdb, only in-frame clones are kept and a portion is missing. V, J and clone size reflect that table, while D and trimming were determined from the DNA. The table shows under 70,000 clones, with more than 60% occurring only once. Sequencing was performed on peripheral blood. The chain employs TRBV6-5 and TRBJ1-1; no firm D call. The clonotype comes from a woman aged 70-85 years with acute or convalescent COVID-19. CDR3 sequence: CASRAEEPTEAFF. DNA of the CDR3: TGTGCCAGCAGGGCCGAGGAACCCACTGAAGCTTTCTTT.